This is a list of T cell receptor beta chains from one sample in a study of blood T cell repertoires in COVID-19. Sequencing used immunoSEQ multiplex PCR; TCRdb keeps in-frame clones, though not all of them. In the table there are some 190,000 clones, more than 80% of which are singletons. The sample consisted of peripheral blood. These receptors were taken from a woman in her fifties or sixties with acute or convalescent COVID-19. Each CDR3 is given with its conserved first and last residue. The D gene is left open where the match is weak. Some rows have no size entry. The others give once, few or many, or a class for an expanded clone.

size,D,V,J,DNA,CDR3
-,-,TRBV9,TRBJ1-6,TGTGCCAGCAGCGTAGGGGGGGGCAGGGGATCACCCCTCCACTTT,CASSVGGGRGSPLHF
-,TRBD1,TRBV9,TRBJ1-1,TGTGCCAGCAGCCCAGGGACAGGGGAAACTGAAGCTTTCTTT,CASSPGTGETEAFF
-,-,TRBV5-6,TRBJ1-4,TGTGCCAGCAGCTTCTTCGGGACACTGAACGAAAAACTGTTTTTT,CASSFFGTLNEKLFF
few,TRBD2,TRBV5-1,TRBJ2-3,TGCGCCAGCAGCCAATTGACTAGCGGGAGGACAGATACGCAGTATTTT,CASSQLTSGRTDTQYF
once,TRBD1,TRBV7-6,TRBJ1-6,TGTGCCAGCAGCCAAGGACAGGGGAACAATTCACCCCTCCACTTT,CASSQGQGNNSPLHF
-,-,TRBV3-1/TRBV3-2,TRBJ2-1,TGTGCCAGCAGCCAAGAGCCCAGCGGTGAGCAGTTCTTC,CASSQEPSGEQFF
-,TRBD1,TRBV7-9,TRBJ1-6,TGTGCCAGCAGCCCCGAAGGGACAGGGAATCCACCCCTCCACTTT,CASSPEGTGNPPLHF
-,TRBD2,TRBV7-2,TRBJ2-1,TGTGCCAGCAGCTTAGAGTTAGCGGGGAACAATGAGCAGTTCTTC,CASSLELAGNNEQFF
few,-,TRBV15,TRBJ2-1,TGTGCCACCAGCAGAGATTCAGGGCCTACCTACAATGAGCAGTTCTTC,CATSRDSGPTYNEQFF
few,TRBD1,TRBV14,TRBJ2-4,TGTGCCAGCAGCCTAGACAGGGTCGTGAACATTCAGTACTTC,CASSLDRVVNIQYF
-,-,TRBV24-1,TRBJ2-4,TGTGCCACCAGTGCACACCAAGGAGCAGCCAAAAACATTCAGTACTTC,CATSAHQGAAKNIQYF
-,-,TRBV6-5,TRBJ1-2,TGTGCCAGCAGTTACTCCCTCGTGGGGGAGGATGGCTACACCTTC,CASSYSLVGEDGYTF
-,-,TRBV5-1,TRBJ1-3,TGCGCCAGCAGCGGCCCGGGGAGCTCTGGAAACACCATATATTTT,CASSGPGSSGNTIYF
-,-,TRBV18,TRBJ1-5,TGTGCCAGCTCACCACCGGGCAGGGACTATCAGCCCCAGCATTTT,CASSPPGRDYQPQHF
-,-,TRBV6-5,TRBJ1-5,TGTGCCAGCATTCCCTGGGGGGAGAGCAATCAGCCCCAGCATTTT,CASIPWGESNQPQHF
-,-,TRBV5-1,TRBJ1-2,TGCGCCAGCAGCCTGACGACAGGTGGTGGCTACACCTTC,CASSLTTGGGYTF
-,TRBD1,TRBV9,TRBJ2-2,TGTGCCAGCAGCAGGACAGGCGCGAACACCGGGGAGCTGTTTTTT,CASSRTGANTGELFF
-,TRBD2,TRBV14,TRBJ2-5,TGTGCCAGCAGCCCGAGGGAGGGACGGGAGACCCAGTACTTC,CASSPREGRETQYF
-,TRBD1,TRBV30,TRBJ2-1,TGTGCCTGGAGACAGGGGGCGAGGGGTGAGCAGTTCTTC,CAWRQGARGEQFF
-,-,TRBV7-6,TRBJ2-1,TGTGCCAGCAGCACCTCGGGAGCCCTCGCTGAGCAGTTCTTC,CASSTSGALAEQFF
-,TRBD1,TRBV6-5,TRBJ2-7,TGTGCCAGCAGAGGACAGGGGGCCTTCTACGAGCAGTACTTC,CASRGQGAFYEQYF
-,TRBD2,TRBV11-2,TRBJ2-7,TGTGCCAGCAGCACAACTAGCGGAATTTCCTACGAGCAGTACTTC,CASSTTSGISYEQYF
once,TRBD1,TRBV6-5,TRBJ1-4,TGTGCCAGCAGCCCGACAGGGATGGGGGAAAAACTGTTTTTT,CASSPTGMGEKLFF
-,TRBD2,TRBV6-6,TRBJ2-3,TGTGCCAGCAGTTACGGTCCTAGCGGGGCGGGGGATACGCAGTATTTT,CASSYGPSGAGDTQYF
-,-,TRBV10-3,TRBJ2-3,TGTGCCATCAGTGAGTCGAGGGGGGGAAATACGCAGTATTTT,CAISESRGGNTQYF
-,TRBD2,TRBV3-1/TRBV3-2,TRBJ2-1,TGTGCCAGCAACCGGGGGGGAAACTCCTACAATGAGCAGTTCTTC,CASNRGGNSYNEQFF
-,-,TRBV28,TRBJ1-6,TGTGCCAGCAGTTTAAGCGTTTCACCCCTCCACTTT,CASSLSVSPLHF
-,-,TRBV7-9,TRBJ2-1,TGTGCCAGCAGTGAACCCGTCCGGAGGGGAAACTTCTATGAGCAGTTCTTC,CASSEPVRRGNFYEQFF
once,-,TRBV7-8,TRBJ2-3,TGTGCCAGCAGCTCCCGACGACTCAGCCCCACAGATACGCAGTATTTT,CASSSRRLSPTDTQYF
few,-,TRBV2,TRBJ1-2,TGTGCCAGCAGTGAAGACAACATCCTCCTGAGCTACACCTTC,CASSEDNILLSYTF
-,-,TRBV29-1,TRBJ2-1,TGCAGCGCAACTGGCGGGGAGTACAATGAGCAGTTCTTC,CSATGGEYNEQFF
-,-,TRBV10-3,TRBJ1-1,TGTGCCATCAGTGCGGACACCCCCTTAGAAGCTTTCTTT,CAISADTPLEAFF
-,-,TRBV2,TRBJ1-3,TGTGCCAGCAGTGAAGTCTCTCCCGGAAACACCATATATTTT,CASSEVSPGNTIYF
-,TRBD1,TRBV24-1,TRBJ1-1,TGTGCCACCCCTCATGGGACAGGGGAAATGAACACTGAAGCTTTCTTT,CATPHGTGEMNTEAFF
-,-,TRBV10-3,TRBJ1-1,TGTGCCACGACACCGACAGGTTCTTCTATGAACACTGAAGCTTTCTTT,CATTPTGSSMNTEAFF
-,-,TRBV7-3,TRBJ2-2,TGTGCCAGCAGGGATGGGCGCGGGGAGCTGTTTTTT,CASRDGRGELFF
-,-,TRBV11-2,TRBJ2-7,TGTGCCAGCAGCTTACAGGGGCCCTACGAGCAGTACTTC,CASSLQGPYEQYF
-,TRBD2,TRBV6-5,TRBJ2-1,TGTGCCAGCAGTTTCCGGACTAGCGGAACCTACAATGAGCAGTTCTTC,CASSFRTSGTYNEQFF
few,TRBD2,TRBV11-2,TRBJ2-5,TGTGCCAGCAGCTCCCCCGGGGGACTAGCGGGAGAAGAGACCCAGTACTTC,CASSSPGGLAGEETQYF
-,-,TRBV2,TRBJ1-5,TGTGCCAGCAGTGTAGGCCAGGCTCAGCCCCAGCATTTT,CASSVGQAQPQHF
-,TRBD2,TRBV13,TRBJ2-1,TGTGCCAGCAGCTTAAGGTCACTAGCGGGAGGGAATGAGCAGTTCTTC,CASSLRSLAGGNEQFF
-,TRBD1,TRBV6-5,TRBJ2-7,TGTGCCAGCAGTTACCCCGGACAGGAAGGCGAGCAGTACTTC,CASSYPGQEGEQYF